One and the same sample provided the 3 T cell receptor beta chains below, sequenced in a study of blood T cells in healthy people across ages (dated by TCRdb to between 2015 and 2017). The library was prepared using 5' RACE. Sequencing used an Illumina HiSeq 2500. A second PCR of roughly 7 to 11 cycles was performed with a sample-barcoded 5' primer and a J-beta primer mix. Starting from the raw public reads, TCRdb applied fastp trimming at Q25, assembled clones with MiXCR and retained in-frame beta chains. Every CDR3 protein is listed once, alongside the most common genes and DNA of its rows. Within this sample are about 800,000 distinct CDR3 sequences, with roughly 25% of them counted one time only. The ten largest clones add up to under 4.5% of the sample. A further study also used this sample, focusing on T cells of mothers and their children.

What was sequenced was blood. The source is a boy younger than 18 in good health.

The J gene is TRBJ2-7, the V gene TRBV5-1; no definite D call. The CDR3 has 13 residues. The germline V gene has CDR1 SGHRS and CDR2 YFSETQ. The V end lost 5 bases, the J end lost 3 bases, and 12 bases lay between the germline ends. The CDR3 protein is CASRDGPIYEQYF. CDR3 coding DNA: TGCGCCAGCAGGGACGGTCCAATCTACGAGCAGTACTTC.

The J gene is TRBJ2-7, the V gene TRBV10-3; 8 nucleotides match TRBD2. Judging by the DNA end, TRBJ2-1 fits better; the J call may be wrong. This CDR3 spans 16 amino acids. CDR1 and CDR2 from the germline V gene are ENHRY and SYGVKD. Written as DNA, the CDR3 is TGTGCCATCAGCCCCGGGAGCGGGGGAGGCTACAATGAGCAGTTCTTC. Its translation is CAISPGSGGGYNEQFF.

This clonotype was found many times. The chain combines TRBV7-6 with TRBJ2-5; D perhaps matches TRBD2 (7 bases). Germline-derived CDR1 and CDR2 are SGHVS and FNYEAQ. The CDR3 has 17 residues. V gave up 5 bases and J gave up 1 base, with 20 bases separating them. The CDR3 DNA is TGTGCCAGCAGCCTTAGAGGTGGCGGGGGCGGCCAAGAGACCCAGTACTTC. Translated, it gives CASSLRGGGGGQETQYF.